This entry lists 16 T cell receptor beta chains sequenced from one sample in a study of blood T cell repertoires in COVID-19. The method was immunoSEQ multiplex PCR; TCRdb's version includes in-frame clones alone and lacks a portion of them. The sample records just under 150,000 clones, 85% to 90% being singletons. The sequencing input was peripheral blood. The source of these receptors is a man aged 50 or older who had recovered from COVID-19.

This clone was recorded once. The same CDR3 is also encoded by other DNA sequences in this sample. The rearrangement links TRBV4-3 to TRBJ2-3; TRBD2 matches at 7 bases. Germline CDR1 and CDR2: LGHNA and YSLEER. This CDR3 contains 16 residues. Trimming cost V 0 bases and J 1 base; bases outside gene matches: 4. The CDR3 DNA reads TGCGCCAGCAGCCAAGATCCCAGCGGGGGCACAGATACGCAGTATTTT. This translates into CASSQDPSGGTDTQYF.

This clone has only one observation. This chain connects TRBV7-9 to TRBJ2-7; 7 bases line up with TRBD1. The V segment lost 6 bases and the J segment 4 bases; nucleotides outside the gene matches: 12. Per germline, CDR1 SEHNR and CDR2 FQNEAQ (reference sequence). The length of the CDR3 is 15 residues. The CDR3 here is CASRGDSSTPYEQYF. CDR3 nucleotides: TGTGCCAGCAGAGGGGACAGCTCGACTCCTTACGAGCAGTACTTC.

CDR3 loop: CASTPGTGANVLTF. For the CDR3, the DNA is TGTGCCAGTACCCCGGGGACTGGGGCCAACGTCCTGACTTTC. V gene TRBV19 combines with J gene TRBJ2-6; D perhaps matches TRBD2 (5 bases). The V end lost 7 bases, the J end lost 2 bases, and 9 bases lay between the germline ends. The germline V gene encodes CDR1 LNHDA and CDR2 SQIVND (reference sequence). The CDR3 totals 14 residues.

The chain is built from TRBV5-3 and TRBJ1-4; TRBD1 matches at 8 bases. TRBV5-3 is an ORF for which the function is uncertain. V shed 8 bases, J shed 7 bases, and the junction held 16 bases outside the gene matches. This CDR3 is built from 16 residues. CDR3 sequence (DNA): TGTGCCAGTCACAATCTCCGACAGGGGCTGGTTGAAAAACTGTTTTTT. It yields the protein CASHNLRQGLVEKLFF.

This clone was counted ten times or more. This rearrangement joins TRBV5-6 to TRBJ1-3, with a possible D match to TRBD1 (5 bases). The germline V gene encodes CDR1 SGHDT and CDR2 YYEEEE. The V and J ends lost 4 bases and 2 bases respectively, with 13 bases between them. The CDR3 has 15 residues. The CDR3 here is CASSPFSGTGNTIYF. CDR3 DNA sequence: TGTGCCAGCAGCCCATTTTCAGGGACTGGAAACACCATATATTTT.

The chain joins TRBV3-1 (or the pseudogene TRBV3-2) to TRBJ2-3; perhaps TRBD1 as D (5 bases). Trimming took 6 bases from V and 4 from J, leaving 11 bases between them. Germline V lookup: CDR1 LGHDT, CDR2 YNNKEL (reference sequence). The length of the CDR3 is 13 residues. This CDR3 is CASSLQGPDTQYF. In DNA, the CDR3 is TGTGCCAGCAGTCTCCAGGGCCCAGATACGCAGTATTTT.

V gene TRBV7-2 combines with J gene TRBJ1-5; 9 bases are shared with TRBD1. The V gene's germline CDR1 is SGHTA and CDR2 FQGNSA. J lost 4 bases, V lost 0 bases, and 4 bases had no gene match. This CDR3 comprises 16 residues. The CDR3 DNA sequence: TGTGCCAGCAGCTTAGCCCCCGGGACAGGGAATCAGCCCCAGCATTTT. Its protein is CASSLAPGTGNQPQHF.

V usage is TRBV4-3 and J usage is TRBJ1-3; D perhaps matches TRBD1 (5 bases). Germline V gene sequence: CDR1 LGHNA, CDR2 YSLEER. V was cut by 0 bases and J by 3 bases, with 9 bases left in between. This CDR3 is built from 15 residues. Here the CDR3 DNA reads TGCGCCAGCAGCCAAGATCACAGGCATGGAAACACCATATATTTT. Residues: CASSQDHRHGNTIYF.

The chain is built from TRBV19 and TRBJ1-3; D may be TRBD1 (5 bases). V was pared by 6 bases and J by 3 bases, with 21 bases between. The germline CDR1 and CDR2 sequences are LNHDA and SQIVND (reference sequence). CDR3 length equals 17 residues. Here the CDR3 DNA reads TGTGCCAGTAGACCGGTGGCAGGGTCTGAGGTTGGAAACACCATATATTTT. This sequence encodes CASRPVAGSEVGNTIYF.

The chain joins TRBV6-6 to TRBJ2-5, with TRBD1 matching over 9 bases. This CDR3 is 15 amino acids long. The V gene end was trimmed by 4 bases and the J gene end by 6 bases; junction bases not matched to a gene: 9. Germline CDR1 is MNHNY and CDR2 is SVGAGI (reference sequence). The CDR3 reads CASSSPRTGEKTQYF. CDR3 DNA: TGTGCCAGCAGTTCGCCACGGACAGGGGAAAAGACCCAGTACTTC.

This chain joins TRBV15 and TRBJ1-2; 9 bases fit TRBD1. The V and J ends lost 1 base and 4 bases, in that order; junction bases with no gene match: 7. This CDR3 has 16 amino acids. Germline V gene sequence: CDR1 LNHNV, CDR2 YYDKDF (reference sequence). CDR3 DNA sequence: TGTGCCACCAGCAGAGTAGCACAGGGGGCTTCCTATGGCTACACCTTC. As protein: CATSRVAQGASYGYTF. The full variable domain, completed using reference TRBV15 and TRBJ1-2, is DAMVIQNPRYQVTQFGKPVTLSCSQTLNHNVMYWYQQKSSQAPKLLFHYYDKDFNNEADTPDNFQSRRPNTSFCFLDIRSPGLGDTAMYLCATSRVAQGASYGYTFGSGTRLTVV.

To note about this clone: One end of the junction fails to match germline, which may point to a read error. The CDR3 loop reads CASSQDEGAKYGYTF. The CDR3 bases are TGCGCCAGCAGCCAAGACGAGGGTGCTAAGTATGGCTACACCTTC. V is TRBV4-1 and J is TRBJ1-2; the D is unclear. The CDR3 length is 15 residues. CDR1 is MGHRA, CDR2 YSYEKL, per germline.

J is TRBJ2-1 and V is TRBV2, with 7 bases aligning to TRBD1. Losses at the gene ends were 2 bases for V and 3 bases for J; bases not matched to a gene: 7. This CDR3 contains 16 residues. Germline values: CDR1 SNHLY, CDR2 FYNNEI. CDR3 residues: CASSENPTGLYNEQFF. The CDR3 DNA sequence: TGTGCCAGCAGTGAAAACCCGACAGGGCTCTACAATGAGCAGTTCTTC. Complete variable domain (other parts from reference TRBV2 and TRBJ2-1): EPEVTQTPSHQVTQMGQEVILRCVPISNHLYFYWYRQILGQKVEFLVSFYNNEISEKSEIFDDQFSVERPDGSNFTLKIRSTKLEDSAMYFCASSENPTGLYNEQFFGPGTRLTVL.

The V and J genes are TRBV6-5 and TRBJ1-6, with TRBD1 as a possible D gene (5 bases). The length of the CDR3 is 13 residues. Trimming removed 2 bases at V and 7 bases at J, with 6 bases between. Germline V gene data show CDR1 as MNHEY and CDR2 as SVGAGI. The CDR3 reads CASSYRQNSPLHF. The DNA for the CDR3 is TGTGCCAGCAGTTACCGACAGAATTCACCCCTCCACTTT.

This chain connects TRBV3-1 (or the pseudogene TRBV3-2) to TRBJ2-5; 10 bases fit TRBD2. With V trimmed by 6 bases and J by 5 bases, 12 bases remained unmatched. CDR3 length: 16 amino acids. Germline V gene data show CDR1 as LGHDT and CDR2 as YNNKEL (reference sequence). CDR3 coding DNA: TGTGCCAGCAGACAATCCAGCGGGGGGGCCCAGGAGACCCAGTACTTC. Translated, it gives CASRQSSGGAQETQYF.

The J gene is TRBJ2-7, the V gene TRBV6-6; D is possibly TRBD1 (8 bases). The CDR3 loop spans 13 amino acids. V lost 2 bases to trimming and J lost 10 bases, with 15 bases between them. The germline CDR1 and CDR2 sequences are MNHNY and SVGAGI (reference sequence). The CDR3 coding sequence is TGTGCCAGCAGTTACAGCGGGACAGGCCAACAGTACTTC. It encodes CASSYSGTGQQYF.